Each of the 28 T cell receptor beta chains below was sequenced from the same sample in a study of regulatory T cells in long-lasting Graves disease. Time point defined: newly diagnosed GD, antithyroid drugs for less than 3 months. Extracted RNA from PBMCs served as the source of the TCR library. Arm-PCR of CDR3 regions and iRepertoire HTBI primers were used to build TCR beta libraries. TCRdb reanalysed the multiplex PCR reads using MiXCR and keeps one entry per CDR3 protein. The profile covers some 450,000 distinct CDR3 sequences, with about 15% appearing a single time and about 10% taken by the ten largest. Separately, the same data were catalogued under a study of T cells in Graves' hyperthyroidism and ophthalmopathy.

This specimen consisted of peripheral blood mononuclear cells (PBMCs), obtained at new diagnosis, from a patient treated with antithyroid drugs. These TCRs come from a woman aged 30 to 39 with Graves disease.

With respect to this clonotype: A read error may be the cause here, since a much bigger clone is one base away. CDR3 residues: CASIGPAGYEQYF. The CDR3 nucleotides read TGTGCCAGCATCGGACCAGCGGGGTACGAGCAGTACTTC. This chain joins TRBV27 and TRBJ2-7; 7 bases match TRBD2. This CDR3 region has 13 residues. The ends lost 7 bases at V and 4 bases at J; junction bases unmatched: 7. From germline, CDR1 is MNHEY and CDR2 SMNVEV (reference sequence).

In this sample, this clonotype turned up many times. The CDR3: CASSFSGGVISYNEQFF. In DNA, the CDR3 is TGTGCCAGCAGTTTTTCTGGAGGCGTGATCTCCTACAATGAGCAGTTCTTC. The chain is built from TRBV28 and TRBJ2-1; tentative D call: TRBD2 (5 bases). The CDR3 is 17 residues long. Germline assignment: CDR1 MDHEN and CDR2 SYDVKM. The V and J ends lost 3 bases and 0 bases respectively, with 15 bases between them. Full variable domain (remainder filled in from reference TRBV28 and TRBJ2-1): DVKVTQSSRYLVKRTGEKVFLECVQDMDHENMFWYRQDPGLGLRLIYFSYDVKMKEKGDIPEGYSVSREKKERFSLILESASTNQTSMYLCASSFSGGVISYNEQFFGPGTRLTVL.

The chain is built from TRBV29-1 and TRBJ2-7; 8 bases match TRBD1. Germline CDR1 SQVTM, CDR2 ANQGSEA. CDR3 size: 12 residues. V shed 6 bases and J 5 bases; nucleotides not matched to a gene: 6. Here the CDR3 reads CSVSGGPHEQYF. CDR3 nucleotides: TGCAGCGTCTCAGGGGGCCCACACGAGCAGTACTTC.

The table lists this clonotype with many counts. The V gene is TRBV28, the J gene TRBJ2-3; maybe TRBD1 (6 bases). Trimming stripped 1 base from V and 1 base from J, with 12 bases between. Germline V lookup: CDR1 MDHEN, CDR2 SYDVKM. CDR3 size: 16 residues. The CDR3 DNA reads as TGTGCCAGCAGTTTATTTGGACAGAAGCGCACAGATACGCAGTATTTT. This sequence encodes CASSLFGQKRTDTQYF.

V and J are TRBV30 and TRBJ1-5, with 12 bases matching TRBD1. The CDR3 sequence is 17 residues long. Germline CDR1 and CDR2: GTSNPN and SVGIG (reference sequence). The V gene end was trimmed by 0 bases and the J gene end by 7 bases; junction bases not matched to a gene: 10. The CDR3 bases are TGTGCCTGGAGTGTACCGGGCGGGACAGGGGGCGGGCAGCCCCAGCATTTT. It yields the protein CAWSVPGGTGGGQPQHF.

This clonotype was seen repeatedly, ten times or more. The gene calls are TRBV4-1 and TRBJ2-2, with TRBD2 matching 12 bases. The V gene end was trimmed by 4 bases and the J gene end by 4 bases; junction bases not matched to a gene: 4. Germline assignment: CDR1 MGHRA and CDR2 YSYEKL. The CDR3 has 16 amino acids. CDR3 nucleotide sequence: TGCGCCAGCAGCCTGGGACTAGCGGGCACCACCGGGGAGCTGTTTTTT. This encodes CASSLGLAGTTGELFF.

As concerns this clonotype: A much larger clone lies one base from this, so it may be a read error. The genes are TRBV11-1 and TRBJ2-2; D perhaps matches TRBD1 (5 bases). The CDR3 is 17 residues long. Germline-derived CDR1 and CDR2 are SGHAT and FQDESV (reference sequence). Trimming took off 1 base at V and 7 bases at J, with 19 bases between the two ends. CDR3 in DNA: TGTGCCAGCAGCTTAGTGTCAAGAGGCAGGGTAATCGGGGAGCTGTTTTTT. It translates to CASSLVSRGRVIGELFF.

This clonotype has only a few counts. The V call is TRBV7-9, the J call TRBJ2-1, with D perhaps TRBD1 or TRBD2 (6 bases each). Per germline, CDR1 SEHNR and CDR2 FQNEAQ (reference sequence). The CDR3 runs 16 residues. V was clipped by 5 bases and J by 4 bases, with 18 bases between them. CDR3 sequence reads: CASSPVGGGSYNEQFF. CDR3 DNA: TGTGCCAGCAGCCCCGTAGGGGGAGGTTCTTACAATGAGCAGTTCTTC.

As regards this clonotype: This could be a read error, since a much larger clone is one nucleotide away. The conserved phenylalanine or tryptophan is not found at the CDR3 terminus, so this likely reflects a read error. This sequence joins TRBV18 and TRBJ2-1; the match to TRBD2 covers 14 bases. This CDR3 has 16 residues. V shed 3 bases and J 8 bases; nucleotides not matched to a gene: 6. In germline, CDR1 is KGHSH, CDR2 LQKENI. The CDR3 spells CASSPPGTSGRYEQFL. The CDR3 nucleotides are TGTGCCAGCTCACCCCCCGGGACTAGCGGGAGATATGAGCAGTTCCTC.

With regard to this clonotype: This may be a read error, as it is one base from a much larger clone. The chain carries TRBV27 and TRBJ2-3; 11 nucleotides match TRBD2. CDR3 size: 18 residues. Germline loops: CDR1 MNHEY, CDR2 SMNVEV (reference sequence). The J segment lost 4 bases and the V segment lost 6 bases, leaving 15 bases of the junction unmatched. The CDR3 sequence is CASSPTSGRFSDADTQYF. The CDR3 DNA reads TGTGCCAGCAGCCCTACTAGCGGGAGATTCTCTGACGCAGATACGCAGTATTTT.

The sample holds a few counts of this clonotype. The rearrangement joins TRBV7-9 to TRBJ2-3; the match to TRBD1 covers 9 bases. The junction had 7 bases not matched to a gene; V was cut back by 5 bases and J by 4 bases. Germline V CDR1 and CDR2: SEHNR, FQNEAQ (reference sequence). CDR3 length: 15 amino acids. This CDR3 is CASSTDRGVADTQYF. The CDR3 DNA follows: TGTGCCAGCAGCACGGACAGGGGAGTAGCAGATACGCAGTATTTT.

This clonotype occurred a few times. This chain connects TRBV27 to TRBJ2-2, with a possible D match to TRBD2 (6 bases). The germline V gene has CDR1 MNHEY and CDR2 SMNVEV (reference sequence). V lost 7 bases, J lost 5 bases, and 17 bases lay in between. The CDR3 has 15 residues. CDR3 in amino acids: CASTTYGGLTGELFF. The DNA for the CDR3 is TGTGCCAGCACCACCTATGGGGGGTTAACCGGGGAGCTGTTTTTT.

This clonotype occurred many times. This chain joins TRBV20-1 and TRBJ1-1; no clear D. Trimming shortened V by 6 bases and J by 5 bases, and 25 bases separated the two germline ends. The CDR3 contains 16 residues. Germline V gene lookup returns CDR1 DFQATT and CDR2 SNEGSKA (reference sequence). The CDR3 loop reads CSAKSFSRENPTEAFF. In DNA form, the CDR3 reads TGCAGTGCCAAGAGTTTCTCTAGGGAAAATCCAACTGAAGCTTTCTTT.

This clonotype was recorded many times. The genes are TRBV6-2 or TRBV6-3 and TRBJ2-1, with a possible D match to TRBD1 (5 bases). The CDR3 consists of 14 residues. The germline V gene encodes CDR1 MNHEY and CDR2 SVGEGT. V gave up 4 bases and J gave up 10 bases, with 17 bases separating them. The CDR3, as DNA: TGTGCCAGCAGTTCCAATGGGGCAGGAAAGGAGCAGTTCTTC. The encoded protein is CASSSNGAGKEQFF.

The table lists this clonotype with many counts. The chain carries TRBV28 and TRBJ1-5, with D possibly TRBD1 on 5 matching bases. Germline lookup yields CDR1 MDHEN and CDR2 SYDVKM. The germline V and J ends were trimmed by 7 bases and 10 bases, with 14 bases remaining between them. CDR3 length: 12 residues. The CDR3 DNA is TGTGCCAGCACCTATATGGGGCTTCCCCAGCATTTT. Translating gives CASTYMGLPQHF.

This clonotype has ten or more counts. CDR3 amino acids: CASKSVGGSTGELFF. The CDR3, as DNA: TGCGCCAGCAAGTCGGTGGGAGGGTCCACCGGGGAGCTGTTTTTT. The chain combines TRBV5-1 with TRBJ2-2; 7 bases line up with TRBD2. V shed 6 bases, J shed 4 bases, and the junction held 9 bases outside the gene matches. Germline V lookup: CDR1 SGHRS, CDR2 YFSETQ. The CDR3 spans 15 residues.

This clonotype has ten or more counts. The V call is TRBV30, the J call TRBJ2-3; 9 bases map to TRBD2. Germline V lookup: CDR1 GTSNPN, CDR2 SVGIG (reference sequence). The CDR3 loop spans 13 amino acids. With V trimmed by 3 bases and J by 4 bases, 2 bases remained unmatched. The CDR3 nucleotides are TGTGCCTGGAGGTTAGCGGGAGCAGATACGCAGTATTTT. Its protein is CAWRLAGADTQYF.

This chain links TRBV6-1 with TRBJ2-1; 10 bases agree with TRBD2. The CDR3 loop spans 17 amino acids. Germline loops: CDR1 MNHNS, CDR2 SASEGT. V was clipped by 6 bases and J by 5 bases; unmatched bases: 13. The CDR3 loop reads CASRRNPGLAINNEQFF. CDR3 nucleotides: TGTGCCAGCAGGAGGAACCCGGGACTAGCGATAAACAATGAGCAGTTCTTC.

This clonotype was seen repeatedly, ten times or more. The chain recombines TRBV7-8 with TRBJ2-1; D might be TRBD2 (7 bases). This CDR3 is built from 16 residues. Germline V gene sequence: CDR1 SGHVS, CDR2 FQNEAQ. The V gene lost 6 bases and the J gene lost 0 bases, with 15 bases spanning the gap. This CDR3 is CASSSRGANSYNEQFF. The CDR3 DNA sequence: TGTGCCAGCAGTTCTCGGGGGGCCAACTCCTACAATGAGCAGTTCTTC.

This rearrangement joins TRBV20-1 to TRBJ1-5; maybe TRBD1 (6 bases). The CDR3 consists of 14 residues. Between the trimmed V and J ends, which lost 6 bases and 7 bases, there was a span of 19 bases. In germline, CDR1 is DFQATT, CDR2 SNEGSKA (reference sequence). CDR3 loop: CSASPGAGSQPQHF. The CDR3 nucleotides read TGCAGTGCCTCCCCGGGGGCAGGCAGCCAGCCCCAGCATTTT.

There are many counts of this clonotype. The chain uses TRBV12-3 or TRBV12-4 and TRBJ2-7, with D perhaps assigned TRBD1 or TRBD2 (5 bases each). The ends were cut back, 6 bases at V and 3 bases at J, with 15 bases in the middle. This CDR3 is 14 amino acids long. The CDR3 DNA follows: TGTGCCAGCAGCCTATGGGGGATTAACTACGAGCAGTACTTC. Its translation is CASSLWGINYEQYF.

The gene calls are TRBV18 and TRBJ2-4; 10 bases agree with TRBD2. J gave up 0 bases and V 4 bases, and 12 bases lay outside the gene matches. Germline lookup yields CDR1 KGHSH and CDR2 LQKENI. The CDR3 runs to 19 residues. The CDR3 bases are TGTGCCAGCTCACTCGGGACTAGCGCGCCGGAGCGAGCCAAAAACATTCAGTACTTC. This encodes CASSLGTSAPERAKNIQYF.

The table lists this clonotype with many counts. The rearrangement links TRBV20-1 to TRBJ2-7; D perhaps matches TRBD2 (5 bases). Trimming pared 6 bases from V and 2 bases from J, leaving 14 bases between. Germline CDR1 reads DFQATT; CDR2 reads SNEGSKA (reference sequence). The CDR3 loop spans 13 amino acids. The CDR3 sequence is CSAPPFGAYEQYF. The CDR3 DNA follows: TGCAGTGCGCCTCCGTTCGGGGCCTACGAGCAGTACTTC.

This clonotype was recorded a few times. The V and J genes are TRBV7-2 and TRBJ2-3; 15 bases match TRBD2. The CDR3 totals 19 residues. V was clipped by 1 base and J by 2 bases; unmatched bases: 7. Germline V CDR1 and CDR2: SGHTA, FQGNSA. In nucleotides, the CDR3 is TGTGCCAGCAGCTTAGGATTAGGGACTAGCGGGAGGCCCACAGATACGCAGTATTTT. This gives the protein CASSLGLGTSGRPTDTQYF.

The chain employs TRBV29-1 and TRBJ2-2; D possibly matches TRBD1 or TRBD2 (6 bases each). CDR1 and CDR2 from the germline V gene are SQVTM and ANQGSEA. This CDR3 spans 11 amino acids. The V end lost 8 bases, the J end lost 8 bases, and 12 bases lay between the germline ends. The CDR3 nucleotides are TGCAGCACCGAGGGGGGTGGGGAGCTGTTTTTT. It codes for CSTEGGGELFF.

This clonotype was counted at least ten times. The chain's CDR3 is CASSLGQRLTYEQYF. The CDR3, as DNA: TGCGCCAGCAGCTTGGGGCAGCGGCTAACCTACGAGCAGTACTTC. This rearrangement joins TRBV5-1 to TRBJ2-7, with D maybe TRBD2 (5 bases). Germline V gene sequence: CDR1 SGHRS, CDR2 YFSETQ. Trimming stripped 0 bases from V and 2 bases from J, with 12 bases between. The CDR3 covers 15 residues.

Here the CDR3 reads CASSPGTGHAGQYF. CDR3 nucleotide sequence: TGTGCCAGCAGTCCCGGGACAGGCCATGCGGGGCAGTACTTC. The chain combines TRBV7-2 with TRBJ2-7; TRBD1 agrees at 8 bases. Germline loops: CDR1 SGHTA, CDR2 FQGNSA. The CDR3 consists of 14 residues. The junction had 13 bases not matched to a gene; V was cut back by 6 bases and J by 9 bases. The full variable domain, rest sourced from reference TRBV7-2 and TRBJ2-7, is GAGVSQSPSNKVTEKGKDVELRCDPISGHTALYWYRQSLGQGLEFLIYFQGNSAPDKSGLPSDRFSAERTGGSVSTLTIQRTQQEDSAVYLCASSPGTGHAGQYFGPGTRLTVT.

This clonotype showed up many times. V and J are TRBV30 and TRBJ1-3; 9 bases match TRBD1. From germline, CDR1 is GTSNPN and CDR2 SVGIG (reference sequence). The CDR3 length is 16 residues. J was trimmed by 10 bases and V by 1 base; bases with no gene match: 14. CDR3 nucleotide sequence: TGTGCCTGGAGTGGTGTCCGGACAGGGGTCGGATTTACCATATATTTT. Translated: CAWSGVRTGVGFTIYF.